The clone carrying this T cell receptor beta chain was recorded at least ten times. This record belongs to a study of T-cell memory formation after mild COVID-19. The CDR3 is 14 amino acids. Germline V gene data show CDR1 as KGHSH and CDR2 as LQKENI. Trimming took off 3 bases at V and 4 bases at J, with 10 bases between the two ends. Constant-segment primers served in 5'RACE that generated TCR alpha and TCR beta cDNA libraries bearing sample barcodes and UMIs. TCRdb ran MiXCR on the 5' RACE reads and lists one entry per CDR3 protein. Here the sample spans 250,000 to 350,000 distinct CDR3 sequences, 15% to 20% being singletons.

This receptor was identified in a man younger than 35 who had mild COVID-19 (a few samples of this study predate the infection). Cell type and time point are not known. The specimen was PBMCs or a T cell subset sorted from them (not recorded which). The rearrangement joins TRBV18 to TRBJ2-1; a possible D gene is TRBD1 (5 bases). The CDR3: CASSPSSGYNEQFF. The CDR3 region has the DNA TGTGCCAGCTCACCTTCGTCAGGGTACAATGAGCAGTTCTTC.